This TCR beta chain stems from a study of cytomegalovirus exposure and HLA in healthy donors. The primer mix had 60 Vbeta and 13 Jbeta primers. Assay used: immunoSEQ multiplex PCR; TCRdb lists only in-frame clones, some missing. This sample yields 90,000 to 100,000 clones, of which roughly four fifths are seen a single time; approximately 8% belongs to the top ten. The CDR3 extends over 13 amino acids. The ends lost 8 bases at V and 4 bases at J; junction bases unmatched: 7. Per germline, CDR1 MDHEN and CDR2 SYDVKM. Sequenced sample: PBMCs. This rearrangement joins TRBV28 to TRBJ1-2; 7 bases are a match to TRBD1. This sequence was found in a female donor in good health and CMV-seronegative. The CDR3 DNA reads as TGTGCCAGCCACCGAGGGACAGCCTATGGCTACACCTTC. It codes for CASHRGTAYGYTF.